This T cell receptor (beta chain) was profiled in a study of T cells in localized non-small cell lung cancer. Study-wide results and caveats: Overall survival was longer when the density of T cells in the blood was higher.

Trimming cost V 4 bases and J 4 bases, with 7 bases left between them. Germline-derived CDR1 and CDR2 are DFQATT and SNEGSKA (reference sequence). The CDR3 covers 11 residues. Measured with immunoSEQ multiplex PCR; TCRdb has only the in-frame clones, and not every one. This table holds around 43,000 clones, around nine tenths found once. As regards this clone: Its antigen is not identified.

Sample: peripheral blood, taken before any cancer treatment. The source is a man aged 18-55 years with stage I lung adenocarcinoma. The rearrangement links TRBV20-1 to TRBJ1-1; D remains ambiguous. CDR3 DNA: TGCAGTGCTACCAATAGCACTGAAGCTTTCTTT. Translated: CSATNSTEAFF.